This TCR beta chain was found in a study of T cell responses to AZD1222 COVID-19 vaccine (dated by TCRdb to about 2021). About the investigation overall: A total of 233 trial participants underwent TCR sequencing, of whom roughly 210 had received two doses of AZD1222 and about 25 had received two doses of the MenACWY control vaccine. Trial participants were enrolled by age into 18-55, 56-69 and 70-plus year subgroups, with 148, 28 and 57 TCR-sequenced participants respectively. General conclusions and limits of the study: After two AZD1222 doses, both the breadth and the depth of spike-specific TCRs were significantly higher than at day 0 and than in MenACWY recipients. The 56-69-year group was small, and its depth increase did not reach significance, likely because of low power. Most participants were white British and females outnumbered males, and the authors suggested that clonal diversity may have been underestimated. Conclusions about previously exposed vaccinees are limited, since just 5 to 7 AZD1222 recipients were seropositive for SARS-CoV-2 at baseline. Reportedly, almost half of the unique spike-specific TCRs recognized epitopes lying outside the regions that are mutated in the B.1.351 and B.1.1.7 variants. Because no samples from the day 14 peak response were available, repertoires could be characterized only after the peak T cell response. The vaccine-associated CD4 TCRs covered the entire spike protein, and the dominant responses fell in regions 160-218 and 743-854.

What the time point label conveys for this sample: about 28 days (+/-7) after the second vaccine dose. AZD1222 recipients given second doses at about 4 weeks or at about 12 weeks were pooled, since spike-specific TCR depth and breadth were not found to differ between the two schedules. Vaccinee samples came from UK trials COV001 and COV002, including a single-blind randomized controlled phase 2/3 trial of AZD1222 (ChAdOx1 nCoV-19) in healthy adults. For TCRbeta chain sequencing, PBMC samples from trial participants were taken at day 0 and at day 28 after the second dose. The CDR3 regions of human TCRbeta chains were subjected to immunosequencing. The source study handled its data this way. TCRs in the repertoires were matched against a reference library of SARS-CoV-2-specific TCRs that had been generated with the MIRA antigen-specificity platform. Breadth was defined as the fraction of unique TCRs that were SARS-CoV-2-associated, and depth was defined as the fraction of total T cells that were SARS-CoV-2-associated. Using the MIRA data, every spike-specific TCR was mapped to the spike region that the TCR reacted to and assigned to either a CD4 or a CD8 class. Log10-transformed breadth and depth values were compared by one-way ANOVA with Sidak's multiple comparisons tests. TCRdb mirrors the immuneACCESS table, restricted to in-frame sequences. Some clones are absent from its copies; in checked studies, under half trace to an unresolved V gene, and the reason for the others is unknown. The DNA gave D and trimming, while V, J and clone size come from that table. This sample comprises 250,000 to 300,000 clones, around 93% of them detected only once. The ten largest clones capture around 0.57% of the sample.

On this clone: Its antigen is still unknown. Within one base of it there is no much larger clone, and no base qualities were kept.

V loses 4 bases, J loses 2 bases, and the germline ends lie 9 bases apart. Looking up the germline V gene yields CDR1 SGHRS and CDR2 YFSETQ. Spanning cysteine to phenylalanine, the CDR3 consists of 13 amino acids. The sequence is cut down to CDR3 DNA, 39 bases in frame from base 1. Recombination connected TRBV5-1 to TRBJ2-5; TRBD1 is perhaps the D gene, given 6 matching bases. Source: peripheral blood, taken 28 days after the second AZD1222 dose. The clonotype comes from an adult who received the AZD1222 COVID-19 vaccine. The CDR3 reads as follows: CASSIQGQETQYF. The DNA is TGCGCCAGCAGCATACAGGGACAAGAGACCCAGTACTTC.